This TCR beta chain was identified in a study of T-cell reconstitution after alpha-beta-depleted transplantation in children. TCRbeta library construction was performed incorporating unique molecular identifiers. TCRdb used MiXCR to reprocess the PCR reads, holding one entry per CDR3 protein. This sample has 65,000 to 85,000 distinct CDR3 sequences; about a tenth occur once, and the top ten carry less than 15%. This clonotype was observed many times. Antigen specificity is unknown. The study, taken as a whole, reports: After transplant, high TCRbeta diversity at day 60 in some patients arose from surviving recipient T cells and thymic progenitors. Reports say that about two months after transplant, the alpha-beta T cells came out of several hundred graft clones that had expanded.

The CDR3 is made up of 11 amino acids. V was trimmed by 5 bases and J by 8 bases, leaving 11 bases between them. The germline V gene has CDR1 DFQATT and CDR2 SNEGSKA (reference sequence). Sequenced here: PBMCs, sampled before TCRalphabeta/CD19-depleted stem cell transplant. This sequence joins TRBV20-1 and TRBJ2-3, with D possibly being TRBD1 (6 bases). The origin of this receptor is a boy between 5 and 17 years old with acute myeloid leukemia, due to receive a stem cell transplant. CDR3 DNA sequence: TGCAGTGCTCTGAGGGGGACTACGCAGTATTTT. Translating gives CSALRGTTQYF.